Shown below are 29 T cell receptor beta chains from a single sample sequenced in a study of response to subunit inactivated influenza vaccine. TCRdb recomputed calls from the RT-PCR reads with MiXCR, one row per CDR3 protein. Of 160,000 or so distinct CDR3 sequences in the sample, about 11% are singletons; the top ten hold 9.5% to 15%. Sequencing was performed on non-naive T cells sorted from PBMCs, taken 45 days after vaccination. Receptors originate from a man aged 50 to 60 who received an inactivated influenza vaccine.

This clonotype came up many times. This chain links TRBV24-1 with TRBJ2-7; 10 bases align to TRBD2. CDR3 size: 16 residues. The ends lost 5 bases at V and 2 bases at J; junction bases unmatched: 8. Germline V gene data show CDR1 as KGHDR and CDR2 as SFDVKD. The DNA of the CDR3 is TGTGCCACCAGTGCCTCCGGGACTAGCGATACCTACGAGCAGTACTTC. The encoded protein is CATSASGTSDTYEQYF.

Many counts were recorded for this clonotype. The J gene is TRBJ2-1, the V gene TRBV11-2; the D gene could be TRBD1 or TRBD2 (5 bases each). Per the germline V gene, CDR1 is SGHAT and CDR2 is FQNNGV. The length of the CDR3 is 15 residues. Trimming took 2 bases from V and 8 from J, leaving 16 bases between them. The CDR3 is CASSLMGVSGDEQFF. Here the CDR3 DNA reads TGTGCCAGCAGCTTAATGGGGGTATCAGGTGATGAGCAGTTCTTC.

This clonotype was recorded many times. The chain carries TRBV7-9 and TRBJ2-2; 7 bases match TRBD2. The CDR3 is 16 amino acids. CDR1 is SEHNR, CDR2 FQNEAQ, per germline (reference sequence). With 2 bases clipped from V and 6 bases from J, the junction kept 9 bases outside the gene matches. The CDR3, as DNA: TGTGCCAGCAGCTTACCCCCGGGGGGAGGCCCCGGGGAGCTGTTTTTT. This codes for CASSLPPGGGPGELFF. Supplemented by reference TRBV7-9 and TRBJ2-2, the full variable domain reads DTGVSQNPRHKITKRGQNVTFRCDPISEHNRLYWYRQTLGQGPEFLTYFQNEAQLEKSRLLSDRFSAERPKGSFSTLEIQRTEQGDSAMYLCASSLPPGGGPGELFFGEGSRLTVL.

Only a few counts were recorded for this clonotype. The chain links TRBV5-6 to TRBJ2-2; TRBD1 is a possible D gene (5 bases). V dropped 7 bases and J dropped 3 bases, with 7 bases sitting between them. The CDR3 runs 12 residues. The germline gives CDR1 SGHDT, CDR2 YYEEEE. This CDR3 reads CASGRDTGELFF. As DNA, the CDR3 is TGTGCCAGCGGCAGGGACACCGGGGAGCTGTTTTTT.

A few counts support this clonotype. The CDR3 nucleotides read TGTGCCAGCAGTAACGATTATGACAGTAACTATGGCTACACCTTC. Encoded protein: CASSNDYDSNYGYTF. This chain uses TRBV5-6 with TRBJ1-2; tentative D call: TRBD1 (5 bases). The CDR3 has 15 residues. Germline-derived CDR1 and CDR2 are SGHDT and YYEEEE. Deletions cut 5 bases from V and 1 base from J, with 15 bases between.

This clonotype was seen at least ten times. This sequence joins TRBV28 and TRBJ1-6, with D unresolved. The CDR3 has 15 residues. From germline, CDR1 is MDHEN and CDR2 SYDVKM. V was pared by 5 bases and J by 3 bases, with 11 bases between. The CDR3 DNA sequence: TGTGCCAGCAGTCCGCCCGGTGACTATAATTCACCCCTCCACTTT. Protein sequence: CASSPPGDYNSPLHF.

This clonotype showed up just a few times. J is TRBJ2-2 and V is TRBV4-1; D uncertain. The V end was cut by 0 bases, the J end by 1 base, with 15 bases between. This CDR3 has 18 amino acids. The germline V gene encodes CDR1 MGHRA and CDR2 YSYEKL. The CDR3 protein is CASSQEGPVGGNTGELFF. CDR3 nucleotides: TGCGCCAGCAGCCAAGAAGGGCCCGTCGGTGGGAACACCGGGGAGCTGTTTTTT.

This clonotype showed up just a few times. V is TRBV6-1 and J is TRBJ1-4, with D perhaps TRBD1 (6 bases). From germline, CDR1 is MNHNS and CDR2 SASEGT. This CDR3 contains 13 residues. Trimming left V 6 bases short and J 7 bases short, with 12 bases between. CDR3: CASRSGTLEKLFF. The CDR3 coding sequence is TGTGCCAGCAGGTCCGGGACACTTGAAAAACTGTTTTTT.

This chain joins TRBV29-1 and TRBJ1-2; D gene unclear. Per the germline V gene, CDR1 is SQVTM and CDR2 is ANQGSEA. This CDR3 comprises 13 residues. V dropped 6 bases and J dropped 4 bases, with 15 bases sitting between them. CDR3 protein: CSVREWGGYGYTF. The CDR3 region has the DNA TGCAGCGTCCGGGAGTGGGGTGGCTATGGCTACACCTTC.

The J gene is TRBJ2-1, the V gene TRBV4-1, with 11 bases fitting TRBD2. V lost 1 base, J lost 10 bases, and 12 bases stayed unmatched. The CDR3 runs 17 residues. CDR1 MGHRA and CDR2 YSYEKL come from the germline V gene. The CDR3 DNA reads TGCGCCAGCAGCCAAGGGGCTAGCGGGGGGACGAACCGAGAGCAGTTCTTC. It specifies CASSQGASGGTNREQFF.

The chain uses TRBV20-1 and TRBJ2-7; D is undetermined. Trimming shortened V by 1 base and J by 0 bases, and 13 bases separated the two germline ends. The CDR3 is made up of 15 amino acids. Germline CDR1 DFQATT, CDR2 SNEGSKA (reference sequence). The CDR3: CSARAVGSGSYEQYF. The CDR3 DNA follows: TGCAGTGCTAGAGCGGTGGGGTCGGGCTCCTACGAGCAGTACTTC.

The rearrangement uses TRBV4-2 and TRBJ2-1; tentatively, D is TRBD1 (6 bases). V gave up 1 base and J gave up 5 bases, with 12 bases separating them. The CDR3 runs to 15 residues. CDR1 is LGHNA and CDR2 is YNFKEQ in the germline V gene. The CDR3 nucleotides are TGTGCCAGCAGCCAAGTAGGGGGTTACGACAATGAGCAGTTCTTC. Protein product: CASSQVGGYDNEQFF.

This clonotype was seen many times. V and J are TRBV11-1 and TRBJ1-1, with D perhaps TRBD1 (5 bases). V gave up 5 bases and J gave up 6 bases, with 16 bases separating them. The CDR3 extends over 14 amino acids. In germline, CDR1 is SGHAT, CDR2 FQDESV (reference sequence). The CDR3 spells CASSIQANRAEAFF. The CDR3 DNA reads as TGTGCCAGCAGCATACAGGCGAACCGCGCTGAAGCTTTCTTT.

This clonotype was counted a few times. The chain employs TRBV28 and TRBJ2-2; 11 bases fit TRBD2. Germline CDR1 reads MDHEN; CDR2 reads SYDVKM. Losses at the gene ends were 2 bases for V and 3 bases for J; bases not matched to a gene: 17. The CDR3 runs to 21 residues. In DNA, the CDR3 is TGTGCCAGCAGTTTAAGCCCCAAGTTACTAGCGGGGGTACGATACACCGGGGAGCTGTTTTTT. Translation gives CASSLSPKLLAGVRYTGELFF.

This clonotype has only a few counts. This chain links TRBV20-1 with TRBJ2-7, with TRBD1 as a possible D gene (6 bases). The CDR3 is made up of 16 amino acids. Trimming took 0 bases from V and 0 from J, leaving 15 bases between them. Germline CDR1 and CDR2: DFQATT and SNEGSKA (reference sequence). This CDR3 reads CSARDWRQGSSYEQYF. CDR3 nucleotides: TGCAGTGCTAGAGATTGGCGGCAGGGGAGCTCCTACGAGCAGTACTTC.

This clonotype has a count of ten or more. CDR3 in DNA: TGTGCCAGCTCACCTAGGACAGGGGGTACGTACGAGCAGTACTTC. Amino acids: CASSPRTGGTYEQYF. The chain employs TRBV18 and TRBJ2-7, with 10 nucleotides matching TRBD1. Germline CDR1 reads KGHSH; CDR2 reads LQKENI. This CDR3 is built from 15 residues. The V segment lost 3 bases and the J segment 4 bases; nucleotides outside the gene matches: 6.

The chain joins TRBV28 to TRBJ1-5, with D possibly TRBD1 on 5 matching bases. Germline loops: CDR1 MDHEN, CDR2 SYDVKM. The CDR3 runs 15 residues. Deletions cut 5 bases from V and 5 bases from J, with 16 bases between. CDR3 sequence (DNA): TGTGCCAGCAGTCTAGGGACCCTACCCCATCAGCCCCAGCATTTT. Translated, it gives CASSLGTLPHQPQHF. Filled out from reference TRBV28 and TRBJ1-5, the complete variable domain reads DVKVTQSSRYLVKRTGEKVFLECVQDMDHENMFWYRQDPGLGLRLIYFSYDVKMKEKGDIPEGYSVSREKKERFSLILESASTNQTSMYLCASSLGTLPHQPQHFGDGTRLSIL.

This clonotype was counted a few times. CDR3 region: CASSYPLPGAADTQYF. Written as DNA, the CDR3 is TGTGCCAGCAGCTATCCTCTGCCAGGAGCAGCAGATACGCAGTATTTT. This chain links TRBV12-3 or TRBV12-4 with TRBJ2-3; D remains unclear. This CDR3 spans 16 amino acids. The V end was cut by 6 bases, the J end by 4 bases, with 20 bases between.

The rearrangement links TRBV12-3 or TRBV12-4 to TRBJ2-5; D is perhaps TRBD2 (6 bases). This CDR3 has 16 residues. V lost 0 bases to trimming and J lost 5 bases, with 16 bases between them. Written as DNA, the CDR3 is TGTGCCAGCAGTTTAGCCGGTACCCTGGCGGGGGAGACCCAGTACTTC. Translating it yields CASSLAGTLAGETQYF.

CDR3 DNA sequence: TGTGCCAGCAGCTTCCAGGGACTAGCGGGAGCCAATGAGCAGTTCTTC. Its protein is CASSFQGLAGANEQFF. The chain uses TRBV7-2 and TRBJ2-1; 14 bases fit TRBD2. Germline V gene data show CDR1 as SGHTA and CDR2 as FQGNSA. J lost 6 bases, V lost 3 bases, and 4 bases had no gene match. The CDR3 covers 16 residues.

CDR3 in amino acids: CASSEALGGTETQYF. The CDR3 DNA sequence: TGTGCCAGCAGTGAAGCGTTGGGGGGAACAGAGACCCAGTACTTC. This chain connects TRBV2 to TRBJ2-5, with a tentative D call TRBD2 (6 bases). Trimming shortened V by 0 bases and J by 4 bases, and 12 bases separated the two germline ends. There are 15 residues in the CDR3. Germline V gene sequence: CDR1 SNHLY, CDR2 FYNNEI.

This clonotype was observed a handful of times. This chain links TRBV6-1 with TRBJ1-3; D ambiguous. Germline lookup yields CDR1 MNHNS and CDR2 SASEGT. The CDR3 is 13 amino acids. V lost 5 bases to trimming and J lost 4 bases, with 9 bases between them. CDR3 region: CASSTTRGNTIYF. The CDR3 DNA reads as TGTGCCAGCAGTACGACACGGGGAAACACCATATATTTT.

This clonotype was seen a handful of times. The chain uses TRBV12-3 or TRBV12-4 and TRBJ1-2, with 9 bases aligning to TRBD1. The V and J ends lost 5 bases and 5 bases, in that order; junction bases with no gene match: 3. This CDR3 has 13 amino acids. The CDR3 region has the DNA TGTGCCAGCAGTAAAGGGACAGGGTATGGCTACACCTTC. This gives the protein CASSKGTGYGYTF.

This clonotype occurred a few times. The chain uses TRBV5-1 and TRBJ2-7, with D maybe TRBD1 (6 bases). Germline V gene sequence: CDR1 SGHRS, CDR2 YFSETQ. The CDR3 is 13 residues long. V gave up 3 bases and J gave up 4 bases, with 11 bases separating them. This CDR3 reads CASSSGERYEQYF. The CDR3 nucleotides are TGCGCCAGCAGCTCAGGGGAGAGATACGAGCAGTACTTC.

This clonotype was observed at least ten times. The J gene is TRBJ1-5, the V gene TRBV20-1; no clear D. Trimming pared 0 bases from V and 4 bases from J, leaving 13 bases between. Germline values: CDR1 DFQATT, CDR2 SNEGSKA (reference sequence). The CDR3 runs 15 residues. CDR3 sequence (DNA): TGCAGTGCTAGAGAGGACGGACGGGGAAATCAGCCCCAGCATTTT. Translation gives CSAREDGRGNQPQHF.

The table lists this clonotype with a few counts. The CDR3 sequence: CASSHDSGSQQYF. CDR3 bases: TGTGCCAGCAGCCACGACAGCGGTTCGCAGCAGTACTTC. The rearrangement links TRBV13 to TRBJ2-7; D possibly uses TRBD1 or TRBD2 (5 bases each). V was pared by 5 bases and J by 8 bases, with 16 bases between. The CDR3 is 13 amino acids. Germline lookup yields CDR1 PRHDT and CDR2 FYEKMQ (reference sequence).

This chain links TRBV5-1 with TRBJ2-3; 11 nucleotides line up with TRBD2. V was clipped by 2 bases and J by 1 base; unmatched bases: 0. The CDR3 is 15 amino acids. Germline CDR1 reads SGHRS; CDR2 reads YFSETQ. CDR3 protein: CASSLLAGGTDTQYF. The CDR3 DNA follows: TGCGCCAGCAGCTTACTAGCGGGAGGCACAGATACGCAGTATTTT.

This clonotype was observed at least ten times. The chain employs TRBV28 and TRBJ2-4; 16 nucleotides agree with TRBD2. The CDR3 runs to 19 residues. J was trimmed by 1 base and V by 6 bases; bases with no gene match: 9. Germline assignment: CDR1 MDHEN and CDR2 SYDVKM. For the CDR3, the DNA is TGTGCCAGCAGGCACGGGACTAGCGGGGGGGCCGGGGCCAAAAACATTCAGTACTTC. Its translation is CASRHGTSGGAGAKNIQYF.

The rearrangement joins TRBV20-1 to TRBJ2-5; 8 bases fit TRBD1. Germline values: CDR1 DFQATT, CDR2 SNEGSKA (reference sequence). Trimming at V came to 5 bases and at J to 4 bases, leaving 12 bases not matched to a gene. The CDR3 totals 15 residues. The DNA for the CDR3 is TGCAGTGCTCCGTTCGCCGGACAGGGTGGAGAGACCCAGTACTTC. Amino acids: CSAPFAGQGGETQYF.